This passage covers 26 T cell receptor beta chains from one sample sequenced in a study of cytomegalovirus exposure and HLA in healthy donors. PCR involved 60 Vbeta and 13 Jbeta primers. Clones were sequenced by immunoSEQ multiplex PCR, and TCRdb holds only the in-frame ones, with some missing. The sample includes 20,000 to 25,000 clones. Input material: PBMCs. These receptors came from a male donor in good health and CMV-seropositive.

The chain links TRBV5-1 to TRBJ1-2; 8 bases map to TRBD1. The CDR3 loop spans 15 amino acids. Looked up from germline, CDR1 is SGHRS and CDR2 is YFSETQ. The V and J ends lost 3 bases and 6 bases, in that order; junction bases with no gene match: 10. The CDR3 spells CASSSPDRVSDGYTF. CDR3 sequence (DNA): TGCGCCAGCAGCTCGCCGGACAGGGTTTCGGATGGCTACACCTTC.

The chain joins TRBV10-3 to TRBJ2-3, with 12 nucleotides matching TRBD1. Per germline, CDR1 ENHRY and CDR2 SYGVKD. The CDR3 contains 14 residues. V lost 11 bases and J lost 4; bases outside the gene matches: 7. Here the CDR3 DNA reads TGTGCCGTCGGGACAGGGGGCGGCCCAGATACGCAGTATTTT. As protein: CAVGTGGGPDTQYF.

This chain links TRBV18 with TRBJ2-7; 9 positions match TRBD1. This CDR3 spans 15 amino acids. In germline, CDR1 is KGHSH, CDR2 LQKENI. J lost 2 bases, V lost 6 bases, and 8 bases had no gene match. This CDR3 reads CASSPPGQGAYEQYF. In DNA form, the CDR3 reads TGTGCCAGCTCTCCTCCGGGACAGGGAGCCTACGAGCAGTACTTC.

The rearrangement joins TRBV30 to TRBJ2-2, with 7 bases lining up with TRBD2. Germline values: CDR1 GTSNPN, CDR2 SVGIG (reference sequence). Trimming took 8 bases from V and 6 from J; bases not matched to a gene: 6. The CDR3 loop spans 12 amino acids. The CDR3 region is CARGVDAGELFF. For the CDR3, the DNA is TGTGCCCGGGGGGTGGACGCCGGGGAGCTGTTTTTT.

The J gene is TRBJ2-1, the V gene TRBV5-1; 8 bases are shared with TRBD2. The ends lost 0 bases at V and 4 bases at J; junction bases unmatched: 3. The CDR3 extends over 15 amino acids. The V gene's germline CDR1 is SGHRS and CDR2 YFSETQ. CDR3 loop: CASSLAAGGYNEQFF. CDR3 coding DNA: TGCGCCAGCAGCTTGGCGGCGGGGGGTTACAATGAGCAGTTCTTC. The full variable domain, in which reference TRBV5-1 and TRBJ2-1 provide the parts outside the CDR3, is KAGVTQTPRYLIKTRGQQVTLSCSPISGHRSVSWYQQTPGQGLQFLFEYFSETQRNKGNFPGRFSGRQFSNSRSEMNVSTLELGDSALYLCASSLAAGGYNEQFFGPGTRLTVL.

The DNA of the CDR3 is TGTGCCAGCAGCTTCCTCGCGGGGAAAAGCTCCTACGAGCAGTACTTC. Its translation: CASSFLAGKSSYEQYF. The rearrangement links TRBV5-6 to TRBJ2-7, with D maybe TRBD2 (6 bases). V lost 2 bases and J lost 0, with 15 bases in between. Per the germline V gene, CDR1 is SGHDT and CDR2 is YYEEEE. This CDR3 is built from 16 residues. Looking up the rest from reference TRBV5-6 and TRBJ2-7 gives the full variable domain: DAGVTQSPTHLIKTRGQQVTLRCSPKSGHDTVSWYQQALGQGPQFIFQYYEEEERQRGNFPDRFSGHQFPNYSSELNVNALLLGDSALYLCASSFLAGKSSYEQYFGPGTRLTVT.

The chain recombines TRBV25-1 with TRBJ1-1; D gene uncertain. Germline V gene sequence: CDR1 MGHDK, CDR2 SYGVNS. Trimming left V 3 bases short and J 1 base short, with 6 bases between. The CDR3 runs 13 residues. The CDR3 loop reads CASSDYRNTEAFF. The CDR3 DNA reads as TGTGCCAGCAGTGATTACAGGAACACTGAAGCTTTCTTT.

V gene TRBV5-1 combines with J gene TRBJ2-2; 9 nucleotides align to TRBD1. Germline CDR1 is SGHRS and CDR2 is YFSETQ. CDR3 size: 15 residues. The ends lost 4 bases at V and 2 bases at J; junction bases unmatched: 3. The chain's CDR3 is CASSRTGANTGELFF. CDR3 bases: TGCGCCAGCAGCCGGACAGGGGCCAACACCGGGGAGCTGTTTTTT.

The chain couples TRBV30 to TRBJ1-2, with D hard to call. This CDR3 region has 15 residues. Germline V lookup: CDR1 GTSNPN, CDR2 SVGIG (reference sequence). V was shortened by 0 bases and J by 13 bases, with 24 bases between the two germline ends. CDR3 sequence (DNA): TGTGCCTGGAGTGTTCCCGGGTACGGCTGGAGGTCGTGCACCTTC. Protein sequence: CAWSVPGYGWRSCTF.

This sequence joins TRBV6-6 and TRBJ2-1; D may be TRBD2 (7 bases). Germline V gene data show CDR1 as MNHNY and CDR2 as SVGAGI (reference sequence). The CDR3 extends over 13 amino acids. V lost 11 bases to trimming and J lost 5 bases, with 16 bases between them. The CDR3 coding sequence is TGTGCCGGCCGGGGGGCGACCGACAATGAGCAGTTCTTC. Translated: CAGRGATDNEQFF.

This chain connects TRBV29-1 to TRBJ2-7; 10 bases are shared with TRBD2. The V gene end was trimmed by 1 base and the J gene end by 2 bases; junction bases not matched to a gene: 8. Per the germline V gene, CDR1 is SQVTM and CDR2 is ANQGSEA. This CDR3 has 16 residues. CDR3 in DNA: TGCAGCGTTGAAGCTAGCGGGAGTTTAAGCACCTACGAGCAGTACTTC. Amino acids: CSVEASGSLSTYEQYF.

V gene TRBV5-1 combines with J gene TRBJ1-2; 7 bases are shared with TRBD1. V shed 2 bases, J shed 10 bases, and the junction held 8 bases outside the gene matches. CDR1 is SGHRS and CDR2 is YFSETQ in the germline V gene. The CDR3 loop spans 13 amino acids. CDR3 sequence reads: CASSFGGQVDYTF. The CDR3 bases are TGCGCCAGCAGCTTTGGCGGACAGGTGGACTACACCTTC.

This chain uses TRBV4-3 with TRBJ1-1; a possible D gene is TRBD1 (6 bases). The CDR3 consists of 15 residues. The V end was cut by 3 bases, the J end by 5 bases, with 16 bases between. Germline CDR1 reads LGHNA; CDR2 reads YSLEER. CDR3 sequence: CASSHSTGLGTEAFF. The CDR3 DNA follows: TGCGCCAGCAGCCACTCAACAGGGCTCGGGACTGAAGCTTTCTTT.

The rearrangement joins TRBV7-2 to TRBJ2-7, with 8 bases that match TRBD1. V was pared by 4 bases and J by 5 bases, with 7 bases of the junction left unmatched. Germline assignment: CDR1 SGHTA and CDR2 FQGNSA. The CDR3 sequence is 14 residues long. CDR3 sequence (DNA): TGTGCCAGCAGCTCAGGACAGGGTTGGCACGAGCAGTACTTC. This translates into CASSSGQGWHEQYF. Complete variable domain (other parts from reference TRBV7-2 and TRBJ2-7): GAGVSQSPSNKVTEKGKDVELRCDPISGHTALYWYRQSLGQGLEFLIYFQGNSAPDKSGLPSDRFSAERTGGSVSTLTIQRTQQEDSAVYLCASSSGQGWHEQYFGPGTRLTVT.

V is TRBV4-1 and J is TRBJ2-1; D may be TRBD2 (6 bases). V was clipped by 0 bases and J by 2 bases, with 14 bases between them. This CDR3 contains 17 residues. Germline loops: CDR1 MGHRA, CDR2 YSYEKL. The CDR3 bases are TGCGCCAGCAGCCAAGATCCGGGGGAAGGAGCCTACAATGAGCAGTTCTTC. Translating it yields CASSQDPGEGAYNEQFF.

As for this clone: Without the conserved terminal phenylalanine or tryptophan, this CDR3 likely stems from a read error. The rearrangement uses TRBV15 and TRBJ1-2; tentatively, D is TRBD1 (6 bases). The V end lost 3 bases, the J end lost 6 bases, and 11 bases lay between the germline ends. This CDR3 spans 13 amino acids. Germline assignment: CDR1 LNHNV and CDR2 YYDKDF (reference sequence). CDR3 sequence reads: CATSSRGLDGYTL. For the CDR3, the DNA is TGTGCCACCAGCAGCAGGGGACTAGATGGCTACACCCTC.

The chain combines TRBV18 with TRBJ2-3; D possibly corresponds to TRBD1 (5 bases). Per germline, CDR1 KGHSH and CDR2 LQKENI. V lost 4 bases to trimming and J lost 1 base, with 15 bases between them. The CDR3 contains 16 residues. This CDR3 is CASSLNTGFGTDTQYF. The CDR3 DNA sequence: TGTGCCAGCTCACTAAACACAGGTTTTGGCACAGATACGCAGTATTTT.

V usage is TRBV18 and J usage is TRBJ2-7, with a weak D call TRBD1 (6 bases). CDR1 is KGHSH and CDR2 is LQKENI in the germline V gene. This CDR3 is 18 amino acids long. Trimming pared 3 bases from V and 6 bases from J, leaving 27 bases between. CDR3 protein: CASSPMTGAGTLLGEQYF. The CDR3 coding sequence is TGTGCCAGCTCACCCATGACAGGAGCCGGGACCCTACTTGGCGAGCAGTACTTC.

V and J are TRBV29-1 and TRBJ1-1; 9 nucleotides match TRBD1. Per the germline V gene, CDR1 is SQVTM and CDR2 is ANQGSEA. The CDR3 has 14 residues. V shed 7 bases, J shed 11 bases, and the junction held 17 bases outside the gene matches. The CDR3 region is CSGARGQGAPMAFF. CDR3 DNA sequence: TGCAGCGGCGCACGGGGACAGGGTGCGCCTATGGCTTTCTTT.

The V call is TRBV6-5, the J call TRBJ2-7; 8 nucleotides align to TRBD1. This CDR3 contains 13 residues. V gave up 9 bases and J gave up 7 bases; unmatched junction bases: 11. Germline V gives CDR1 MNHEY, CDR2 SVGAGI. CDR3: CARRGQAVKEQYF. In DNA form, the CDR3 reads TGTGCCAGGAGGGGACAGGCAGTGAAGGAGCAGTACTTC.

The CDR3 DNA is TGTGCCAGCAGCTCCCTGGGGACAGGGGAAAATGAAAAACTGTTTTTT. It yields the protein CASSSLGTGENEKLFF. The genes are TRBV13 and TRBJ1-4; 10 bases match TRBD1. The CDR3 spans 16 residues. J gave up 5 bases and V 4 bases, and 7 bases lay outside the gene matches. Germline V gene sequence: CDR1 PRHDT, CDR2 FYEKMQ (reference sequence).

This chain joins TRBV19 and TRBJ2-7; D is possibly TRBD1 (6 bases). V lost 8 bases, J lost 9 bases, and 20 bases lay in between. Per germline, CDR1 LNHDA and CDR2 SQIVND (reference sequence). CDR3 size: 13 residues. The CDR3 here is CASDKGQNIWQYF. Written as DNA, the CDR3 is TGTGCCAGTGATAAAGGACAGAACATTTGGCAGTACTTC.

The chain links TRBV18 to TRBJ2-2, with D perhaps matching TRBD1 (5 bases). There are 17 residues in the CDR3. V shed 3 bases and J shed 3 bases, with 17 bases lying between them. CDR1 KGHSH and CDR2 LQKENI come from the germline V gene. Here the CDR3 reads CASSPVEWGEDTGELFF. CDR3 sequence (DNA): TGTGCCAGCTCACCTGTCGAGTGGGGCGAGGACACCGGGGAGCTGTTTTTT. Filled out from reference TRBV18 and TRBJ2-2, the complete variable domain reads NAGVMQNPRHLVRRRGQEARLRCSPMKGHSHVYWYRQLPEEGLKFMVYLQKENIIDESGMPKERFSAEFPKEGPSILRIQQVVRGDSAAYFCASSPVEWGEDTGELFFGEGSRLTVL.

The chain couples TRBV5-1 to TRBJ1-1; D remains ambiguous. This CDR3 contains 12 residues. Germline CDR1 and CDR2: SGHRS and YFSETQ. With 1 base removed from V and 8 bases from J, the gap between germline ends came to 9 bases. The CDR3: CASSLQWPEAFF. Here the CDR3 DNA reads TGCGCCAGCAGCTTGCAGTGGCCAGAAGCTTTCTTT.

The V call is TRBV19, the J call TRBJ2-3; 8 bases fit TRBD2. This CDR3 contains 15 residues. Germline trimming cut 5 bases from V and 2 bases from J; bases unmatched to any gene: 6. The germline CDR1 and CDR2 sequences are LNHDA and SQIVND (reference sequence). The CDR3 DNA reads as TGTGCCAGTAGTCCCCAAGCGGGAGCCACAGATACGCAGTATTTT. The encoded protein is CASSPQAGATDTQYF. Filled out from reference TRBV19 and TRBJ2-3, the complete variable domain reads DGGITQSPKYLFRKEGQNVTLSCEQNLNHDAMYWYRQDPGQGLRLIYYSQIVNDFQKGDIAEGYSVSREKKESFPLTVTSAQKNPTAFYLCASSPQAGATDTQYFGPGTRLTVL.

The chain links TRBV28 to TRBJ1-6; D perhaps matches TRBD1 (5 bases). The CDR3 spans 16 residues. V lost 5 bases, J lost 0 bases, and 11 bases lay in between. Germline V gene lookup returns CDR1 MDHEN and CDR2 SYDVKM. The DNA of the CDR3 is TGTGCCAGCAGTCTCCGACAGAGCTCCTATAATTCACCCCTCCACTTT. Its translation: CASSLRQSSYNSPLHF.